These 21 T cell receptor beta chains came from one sample sequenced in a study of control samples from healthy donors and cancer patients. Repertoires were generated with immunoSEQ multiplex PCR, while TCRdb's copy carries only in-frame clones and drops some. The repertoire holds tens of thousands of clones, approximately 94% seen once, with 2.5% to 3% in the top ten. Specimen: blood. The receptor set was obtained from a woman between 25 and 40 years old in good health.

The genes are TRBV3-1 (or the pseudogene TRBV3-2) and TRBJ1-6; D unresolved. Trimming left V 5 bases short and J 10 bases short, with 12 bases between. This CDR3 has 13 residues. CDR1 and CDR2 from the germline V gene are LGHDT and YNNKEL (reference sequence). The CDR3 DNA is TGTGCCAGCAGCACGACTTTCGTCTCACCCCTCCACTTT. This codes for CASSTTFVSPLHF.

The chain is built from TRBV3-1 (or the pseudogene TRBV3-2) and TRBJ2-1; D possibly corresponds to TRBD2 (6 bases). The germline V gene has CDR1 LGHDT and CDR2 YNNKEL (reference sequence). Trimming left V 4 bases short and J 2 bases short, with 12 bases between. CDR3 length: 15 amino acids. The CDR3 DNA is TGTGCCAGCAGCCGGCTAGCGAACACCTACAATGAGCAGTTCTTC. Translation: CASSRLANTYNEQFF.

CDR3 protein: CASSRDISNTEAFF. The CDR3 DNA reads as TGTGCCAGCTCACGGGACATCTCGAACACTGAAGCTTTCTTT. The chain links TRBV18 to TRBJ1-1; TRBD1 might be the D (6 bases). The germline V and J ends were trimmed by 4 bases and 1 base, with 10 bases remaining between them. The CDR3 sequence is 14 residues long. Looked up from germline, CDR1 is KGHSH and CDR2 is LQKENI.

J is TRBJ2-5 and V is TRBV19; 14 bases map to TRBD2. The CDR3 spans 15 residues. Germline assignment: CDR1 LNHDA and CDR2 SQIVND (reference sequence). Trimming removed 6 bases from V and 3 bases from J; junction bases left unmatched: 3. The CDR3: CASRETSGGEETQYF. The CDR3 DNA follows: TGTGCCAGTAGAGAGACTAGCGGGGGGGAAGAGACCCAGTACTTC.

This sequence joins TRBV29-1 and TRBJ1-1, with TRBD1 matching over 10 bases. The germline V gene encodes CDR1 SQVTM and CDR2 ANQGSEA. V shed 4 bases and J 6 bases; nucleotides not matched to a gene: 2. This CDR3 is 12 amino acids long. CDR3 protein: CSVGDRGSEAFF. The CDR3 nucleotides read TGCAGCGTTGGGGACAGGGGCTCTGAAGCTTTCTTT.

The chain has TRBV29-1 and TRBJ1-2; D ambiguous. CDR1 is SQVTM, CDR2 ANQGSEA, per germline. V was clipped by 7 bases and J by 8 bases, with 17 bases between them. This CDR3 has 12 residues. The CDR3 DNA is TGCAGCGCACAACAGTACTTGGGAGGCTACACCTTC. This gives the protein CSAQQYLGGYTF.

CDR3 sequence reads: CAVLAGEPFAGEQYF. The CDR3 nucleotides read TGTGCCGTTTTAGCGGGGGAGCCTTTCGCTGGAGAGCAGTACTTC. The gene calls are TRBV10-3 and TRBJ2-7; TRBD2 matches 9 bases. CDR1 and CDR2 (germline): ENHRY, SYGVKD. V shed 11 bases, J shed 7 bases, and the junction held 18 bases outside the gene matches. The CDR3 is 15 amino acids.

This chain joins TRBV21-1 and TRBJ1-2. TRBV21-1 is termed a pseudogene. CDR3 length: 13 residues. The CDR3 here is CASSKVWRYGYTF. The CDR3 DNA sequence: TGTGCCAGCAGCAAAGTTTGGCGGTATGGCTACACCTTC.

The J gene is TRBJ2-3, the V gene TRBV7-2; 7 bases map to TRBD2. V gave up 2 bases and J gave up 5 bases; unmatched junction bases: 13. CDR3 size: 17 residues. CDR1 is SGHTA, CDR2 FQGNSA, per germline. The CDR3 DNA reads as TGTGCCAGCAGCTTATCCCCCAGCGGGGCGTTCGTAGATACGCAGTATTTT. Translated: CASSLSPSGAFVDTQYF. Combining the CDR3 with reference TRBV7-2 and TRBJ2-3 gives the whole variable domain GAGVSQSPSNKVTEKGKDVELRCDPISGHTALYWYRQSLGQGLEFLIYFQGNSAPDKSGLPSDRFSAERTGGSVSTLTIQRTQQEDSAVYLCASSLSPSGAFVDTQYFGPGTRLTVL.

This clone was seen a handful of times. The chain uses TRBV7-8 and TRBJ1-4, with D unclear. The V end lost 1 base, the J end lost 8 bases, and 11 bases lay between the germline ends. Germline V gene data show CDR1 as SGHVS and CDR2 as FQNEAQ. This CDR3 has 14 residues. CDR3 in DNA: TGTGCCAGCAGCTTAGAAGGGCGTGGAGAAAAACTGTTTTTT. Translated: CASSLEGRGEKLFF.

The V gene is TRBV18, the J gene TRBJ2-5; maybe TRBD2 (5 bases). The V and J ends lost 3 bases and 4 bases respectively, with 6 bases between them. The CDR3 is made up of 12 amino acids. Germline V gene data show CDR1 as KGHSH and CDR2 as LQKENI. CDR3: CASSPRAETQYF. Written as DNA, the CDR3 is TGTGCCAGCTCACCGAGGGCAGAGACCCAGTACTTC.

The chain combines TRBV6-2 or TRBV6-3 with TRBJ1-2; D not certain. Germline V gene lookup returns CDR1 MNHEY and CDR2 SVGEGT. The ends were cut back, 4 bases at V and 5 bases at J, with 11 bases in the middle. The CDR3 loop spans 13 amino acids. The CDR3 is CASSSRATYGYTF. The DNA for the CDR3 is TGTGCCAGCAGTTCAAGGGCCACTTATGGCTACACCTTC.

The chain joins TRBV7-5 to TRBJ2-1; the table assigns TRBD2, which was not confirmed against the DNA. TRBV7-5 constitutes a pseudogene. The CDR3 covers 16 residues. The CDR3 DNA is TGTGCCAGAAGCCCCTGGGCCGGGGGGATGAACAATGAGCAGTTCTTC. This encodes CARSPWAGGMNNEQFF.

This clone was seen only once. V and J are TRBV21-1 and TRBJ1-5. TRBV21-1 is noted as a pseudogene. The CDR3 runs 15 residues. As DNA, the CDR3 is TGTGCCAGCAGCCCGCGGAGGGCCGGCAATCAGCCCCAGCATTTT. Protein sequence: CASSPRRAGNQPQHF.

The chain has TRBV6-6 and TRBJ1-2, with a possible D match to TRBD1 (5 bases). V lost 5 bases and J 4 bases, leaving 20 bases between the germline ends. Germline V gene data show CDR1 as MNHNY and CDR2 as SVGAGI (reference sequence). The CDR3 sequence is 16 residues long. The CDR3 region has the DNA TGTGCCAGCAGTGCCCTCTCGACAGAACCTCGCTATGGCTACACCTTC. Amino acid sequence: CASSALSTEPRYGYTF.

The rearrangement uses TRBV11-2 and TRBJ1-2; a possible D gene is TRBD1 (6 bases). Trimming pared 1 base from V and 5 bases from J, leaving 14 bases between. CDR3 length: 15 residues. CDR1 and CDR2 from the germline V gene are SGHAT and FQNNGV. The CDR3 spells CASSLVGGRGYGYTF. As DNA, the CDR3 is TGTGCCAGCAGCTTAGTGGGGGGGCGCGGGTATGGCTACACCTTC. Variable domain in full (rest from reference TRBV11-2 and TRBJ1-2): EAGVAQSPRYKIIEKRQSVAFWCNPISGHATLYWYQQILGQGPKLLIQFQNNGVVDDSQLPKDRFSAERLKGVDSTLKIQPAKLEDSAVYLCASSLVGGRGYGYTFGSGTRLTVV.

This chain connects TRBV6-1 to TRBJ1-4, with D hard to call. Germline V lookup: CDR1 MNHNS, CDR2 SASEGT. The CDR3 loop spans 16 amino acids. Between the trimmed V and J ends, which lost 2 bases and 0 bases, there was a span of 10 bases. The CDR3 sequence is CASSESRISTNEKLFF. CDR3 nucleotide sequence: TGTGCCAGCAGTGAATCTCGAATTTCAACTAATGAAAAACTGTTTTTT.

This rearrangement joins TRBV29-1 to TRBJ2-5; 9 bases are a match to TRBD1. V dropped 3 bases and J dropped 5; count of bases not matched to a gene: 4. CDR3 length: 13 residues. Germline V gene data show CDR1 as SQVTM and CDR2 as ANQGSEA. CDR3 nucleotides: TGCAGCGTTGATTTGGGACAGGGTGAGACCCAGTACTTC. Translated: CSVDLGQGETQYF.

As DNA, the CDR3 is TGTGCCAGCTCACCGAGCCAGGTCGGTGCTGGGGCCAACGTCCTGACTTTC. This translates into CASSPSQVGAGANVLTF. This chain connects TRBV18 to TRBJ2-6; unclear D gene. Trimming pared 3 bases from V and 2 bases from J, leaving 14 bases between. From germline, CDR1 is KGHSH and CDR2 LQKENI. This CDR3 spans 17 amino acids.

This clone was counted only a few times. The rearrangement links TRBV2 to TRBJ1-2; 8 bases are a match to TRBD1. The CDR3 spans 15 residues. Germline trimming cut 7 bases from V and 1 base from J; bases unmatched to any gene: 8. Germline V gene lookup returns CDR1 SNHLY and CDR2 FYNNEI. CDR3 loop: CASTGQALYNYGYTF. DNA for the CDR3: TGTGCCAGCACGGGACAGGCACTCTATAACTATGGCTACACCTTC.

This chain joins TRBV5-6 and TRBJ2-5, with 10 positions matching TRBD2. This CDR3 is 15 amino acids long. Trimming removed 0 bases from V and 3 bases from J; junction bases left unmatched: 2. Looked up from germline, CDR1 is SGHDT and CDR2 is YYEEEE. CDR3 nucleotide sequence: TGTGCCAGCAGCTTGGACCTAGCGGGGGAAGAGACCCAGTACTTC. The encoded protein is CASSLDLAGEETQYF. Combining the CDR3 with reference TRBV5-6 and TRBJ2-5 gives the whole variable domain DAGVTQSPTHLIKTRGQQVTLRCSPKSGHDTVSWYQQALGQGPQFIFQYYEEEERQRGNFPDRFSGHQFPNYSSELNVNALLLGDSALYLCASSLDLAGEETQYFGPGTRLLVL.